The T cell receptor (beta chain) described here comes from a study of blood T cell repertoires in COVID-19. The data were produced by immunoSEQ multiplex PCR, yet TCRdb's version contains in-frame clones alone and is incomplete. The table lists approximately 380,000 clones, more than 75% of them singletons, with 0.9% to 1.5% in the top ten. There are 13 residues in the CDR3. The germline CDR1 and CDR2 sequences are MDHEN and SYDVKM. V lost 5 bases, J lost 4 bases, and 11 bases lay in between. This clonotype originated in a woman between 18 and 30 years old who had recovered from COVID-19. Sequencing input: PBMCs or T cells enriched from blood (not recorded which). This rearrangement joins TRBV28 to TRBJ1-2; D remains unclear. The CDR3 DNA reads as TGTGCCAGCAGTCCCCCTCCCGGCTATGGCTACACCTTC. Protein product: CASSPPPGYGYTF.